The rows below give T cell receptor beta chains drawn from one sample of a study of OX40 agonist ivuxolimab in advanced cancers. Only in-frame clones appear in the TCRdb table, and some are missing; sequencing was by immunoSEQ multiplex PCR. The sample consists of more than 70,000 clones, about 86% of them appearing once. Sequencing was performed on CD4+ or CD8+ T cells sorted from blood, taken in a trial of the OX40 agonist ivuxolimab. All receptors derive from an adult with an advanced solid tumor such as melanoma, head and neck, liver or kidney cancer. CDR3s include the opening cysteine and the closing phenylalanine or tryptophan. The order of the fields is CDR3 protein, CDR3 DNA, clone size, V gene, J gene, D gene. The D gene is left open where the match is weak. Expanded clones get a size class; other rows say once, few or many, or leave the size out.

CASSIAGPNEQFF	TGTGCCAGTAGCATAGCGGGGCCCAATGAGCAGTTCTTC	once	TRBV19	TRBJ2-1	TRBD2
CASANYEQYF	TGTGCCAGCGCCAACTACGAGCAGTACTTC	NA	TRBV6-6	TRBJ2-7	NA
CASSLEVTDTQYF	TGTGCCAGCAGTTTAGAGGTTACAGATACGCAGTATTTT	once	TRBV27	TRBJ2-3	NA
CASSYGTGGNQPQHF	TGTGCCAGCAGTTACGGGACAGGGGGCAATCAGCCCCAGCATTTT	once	TRBV6-5	TRBJ1-5	TRBD1
CASSFRRAGNTIYF	TGTGCCAGCAGTTTTCGGAGGGCTGGAAACACCATATATTTT	NA	TRBV28	TRBJ1-3	NA
CSTAGGRSTDTQYF	TGCAGCACAGCGGGGGGGCGGTCCACAGATACGCAGTATTTT	NA	TRBV29-1	TRBJ2-3	TRBD2
CASYRKGWANTGELFF	TGTGCCAGCTATAGGAAGGGCTGGGCGAACACCGGGGAGCTGTTTTTT	once	TRBV5-6	TRBJ2-2	NA
CASSQPGQRLGSPLHF	TGTGCCAGCAGCCAACCGGGACAGCGCCTAGGCTCACCCCTCCACTTT	NA	TRBV4-2	TRBJ1-6	TRBD1
CASSLVGSGQGNEKLFF	TGTGCCAGCAGCTTAGTAGGGTCAGGGCAGGGAAATGAAAAACTGTTTTTT	NA	TRBV7-2	TRBJ1-4	NA
CASRSYATNEKLFF	TGTGCCAGCCGCTCCTATGCAACTAATGAAAAACTGTTTTTT	NA	TRBV6-5	TRBJ1-4	NA
CASSFQLAGGYNEQFF	TGTGCCAGCAGCTTCCAACTAGCGGGGGGCTACAATGAGCAGTTCTTC	NA	TRBV4-2	TRBJ2-1	TRBD2
CASSLNRGSSYNEQFF	TGTGCCAGCAGCTTAAATCGCGGGAGCTCCTACAATGAGCAGTTCTTC	NA	TRBV11-2	TRBJ2-1	TRBD2
CASSLRSGFETQYF	TGTGCCAGCAGCTTACGCTCAGGATTCGAGACCCAGTACTTC	NA	TRBV7-3	TRBJ2-5	NA
CASSGRDAGHSPLHF	TGTGCCAGCTCAGGCCGGGACGCTGGGCATTCACCCCTCCACTTT	NA	TRBV18	TRBJ1-6	NA
CASRPAGTGDEKLFF	TGTGCCAGCAGACCCGCCGGGACAGGGGATGAAAAACTGTTTTTT	NA	TRBV9	TRBJ1-4	TRBD1
CASSLVTVNTGELFF	TGTGCCAGCAGCTTAGTCACAGTGAACACCGGGGAGCTGTTTTTT	few	TRBV7-2	TRBJ2-2	NA
CATSRDGGSYEQYF	TGTGCCACCAGCAGAGATGGGGGCTCCTACGAGCAGTACTTC	NA	TRBV15	TRBJ2-7	NA
CASGTDYGYTF	TGTGCCAGCGGGACCGACTATGGCTACACCTTC	NA	TRBV6-5	TRBJ1-2	NA
CASSLGGLSESPLHF	TGTGCCAGCAGCTTAGGGGGCCTCTCCGAGTCACCCCTCCACTTT	NA	TRBV7-2	TRBJ1-6	NA
CASRETGSNPETQYF	TGTGCCAGCAGAGAGACAGGGTCGAATCCCGAGACCCAGTACTTC	NA	TRBV7-3	TRBJ2-5	TRBD1
CASSPYRGAYEQYF	TGTGCCAGCAGCCCCTACCGGGGGGCCTACGAGCAGTACTTC	NA	TRBV5-4	TRBJ2-7	TRBD2
CATSNRKTGAEAFF	TGTGCCACCAGCAATCGTAAGACGGGGGCTGAAGCTTTCTTT	NA	TRBV15	TRBJ1-1	NA
CASSLGQGKNIQYF	TGTGCCAGCAGCTTGGGACAGGGCAAAAACATTCAGTACTTC	NA	TRBV7-3	TRBJ2-4	TRBD1
CSVVVGNEKLFF	TGCAGCGTTGTGGTGGGTAATGAAAAACTGTTTTTT	few	TRBV29-1	TRBJ1-4	NA
CASSLWIVVGETQYF	TGTGCCAGCAGTTTATGGATAGTGGTGGGGGAGACCCAGTACTTC	NA	TRBV28	TRBJ2-5	NA
CASSFGRVRTDTQYF	TGTGCCAGCAGTTTTGGGCGGGTGAGGACAGATACGCAGTATTTT	NA	TRBV28	TRBJ2-3	NA
CASSQGQGLYNEQFF	TGTGCCAGCAGCCAAGGACAGGGTCTATACAATGAGCAGTTCTTC	NA	TRBV4-2	TRBJ2-1	TRBD1
CASSLRGDINQPQHF	TGTGCCAGCAGCTTGAGAGGGGATATCAATCAGCCCCAGCATTTT	NA	TRBV5-6	TRBJ1-5	NA
CASSPDRVGEKLFF	TGTGCCAGCAGCCCCGACAGGGTGGGTGAAAAACTGTTTTTT	NA	TRBV2	TRBJ1-4	TRBD1
CASSQSPAISGANVLTF	TGTGCCAGCAGCCAAAGTCCGGCTATCTCTGGGGCCAACGTCCTGACTTTC	NA	TRBV27	TRBJ2-6	NA
CASKGAGTDTQYF	TGTGCCAGCAAGGGCGCAGGGACAGATACGCAGTATTTT	NA	TRBV2	TRBJ2-3	NA
CASSLSRDRGEKLFF	TGTGCCAGCAGCTTAAGTCGGGACAGGGGAGAAAAACTGTTTTTT	NA	TRBV7-9	TRBJ1-4	TRBD1
CASSFFQSSSYNEQFF	TGCGCCAGCAGCTTCTTCCAGTCCAGCTCCTACAATGAGCAGTTCTTC	NA	TRBV5-1	TRBJ2-1	NA
CASSLQISGGAPYEQYF	TGTGCCAGCAGCTTGCAGATTAGCGGGGGGGCGCCCTACGAGCAGTACTTC	NA	TRBV5-4	TRBJ2-7	TRBD2
CASSRTSETQYF	TGTGCCAGCAGTCGGACAAGTGAGACCCAGTACTTC	NA	TRBV5-4	TRBJ2-5	NA
CASSVQVEGISEQFF	TGTGCCAGCAGCGTCCAGGTGGAGGGGATCAGTGAGCAGTTCTTC	NA	TRBV9	TRBJ2-1	NA
CASSLGGTPQETQYF	TGTGCCAGCAGCTTAGGGGGGACACCACAAGAGACCCAGTACTTC	NA	TRBV11-3	TRBJ2-5	NA
CASSLLGGSNTEAFF	TGTGCCAGCAGTTTACTTGGAGGGAGCAACACTGAAGCTTTCTTT	NA	TRBV28	TRBJ1-1	NA
CASSYLDRVTGYTF	TGTGCCAGCAGTTACCTAGACAGGGTGACCGGCTACACCTTC	NA	TRBV6-5	TRBJ1-2	TRBD1
CASSLEGGSGNTIYF	TGTGCCAGCAGCTTAGAAGGGGGCTCTGGAAACACCATATATTTT	NA	TRBV7-2	TRBJ1-3	NA
CASSLRGGAVYEQYF	TGTGCCAGCAGCTTGCGAGGGGGGGCCGTCTACGAGCAGTACTTC	NA	TRBV5-4	TRBJ2-7	NA
CASSWGETQYF	TGTGCCAGCAGCTGGGGGGAGACCCAGTACTTC	NA	TRBV5-6	TRBJ2-5	NA
CASSIAAISYEQYF	TGTGCCAGTAGTATTGCAGCTATCTCCTACGAGCAGTACTTC	NA	TRBV19	TRBJ2-7	NA
CASSQAGIGETQYF	TGTGCCAGCAGCCAAGCGGGGATTGGAGAGACCCAGTACTTC	NA	TRBV4-2	TRBJ2-5	NA
CASSFGGGPSDGYEQYF	TGCGCCAGCAGCTTCGGCGGGGGACCCTCGGACGGCTACGAGCAGTACTTC	NA	TRBV5-1	TRBJ2-7	TRBD2
CASSSTATASRQETQYF	TGTGCCAGCAGCTCCACGGCCACAGCCTCAAGACAAGAGACCCAGTACTTC	NA	TRBV7-6	TRBJ2-5	NA
CASSISPPIAGGFTDTQYF	TGTGCCAGCAGCATTAGTCCCCCCATAGCGGGGGGATTCACAGATACGCAGTATTTT	NA	TRBV9	TRBJ2-3	TRBD2
CASSLGVGASTEAFF	TGCGCCAGCAGCTTGGGGGTCGGAGCAAGCACTGAAGCTTTCTTT	NA	TRBV5-1	TRBJ1-1	NA
CASSFIGSYEQYF	TGTGCCAGCAGTTTCATAGGTTCCTACGAGCAGTACTTC	NA	TRBV27	TRBJ2-7	NA
CASSESRGGTDTQYF	TGCGCCAGCAGTGAGTCCCGGGGGGGCACAGATACGCAGTATTTT	NA	TRBV10-1	TRBJ2-3	TRBD2